A single sample gave rise to the 26 T cell receptor beta chains below, sequenced in a study of blood T cell repertoires in COVID-19. Assay: immunoSEQ multiplex PCR; the TCRdb copy retains only in-frame clones and omits some. The sample shows approximately 260,000 clones, about 80% of them seen only once. Sample: PBMCs or T cells enriched from blood (not recorded which). The receptors were sampled from a man aged 25 to 40 with acute COVID-19.

The V and J genes are TRBV18 and TRBJ1-3, with TRBD1 as a possible D gene (5 bases). This CDR3 contains 14 residues. Germline-derived CDR1 and CDR2 are KGHSH and LQKENI. With 1 base removed from V and 9 bases from J, the gap between germline ends came to 13 bases. The CDR3 DNA sequence: TGTGCCAGCTCACCACGGGCAGGGCGAGTCACCATATATTTT. Residues: CASSPRAGRVTIYF.

The rearrangement joins TRBV11-2 to TRBJ1-1, with 8 bases identical to TRBD1. CDR3 size: 16 residues. In germline, CDR1 is SGHAT, CDR2 FQNNGV. The junction had 14 bases not matched to a gene; V was cut back by 5 bases and J by 6 bases. CDR3 bases: TGTGCCAGCAGCCCGCTCCCGGCAGGGGGCGTTGCTGAAGCTTTCTTT. Translating it yields CASSPLPAGGVAEAFF.

V is TRBV5-1 and J is TRBJ1-1, with D possibly being TRBD1 (5 bases). CDR3 size: 12 residues. Deletions cut 7 bases from V and 1 base from J, with 8 bases between. Germline V gene sequence: CDR1 SGHRS, CDR2 YFSETQ. The CDR3 region is CASGGENTEAFF. CDR3 coding DNA: TGCGCCAGCGGGGGGGAGAACACTGAAGCTTTCTTT.

The chain recombines TRBV11-2 with TRBJ1-1; TRBD1 might be the D (5 bases). Per germline, CDR1 SGHAT and CDR2 FQNNGV. The ends were cut back, 5 bases at V and 0 bases at J, with 16 bases in the middle. CDR3 length: 16 residues. The CDR3 region has the DNA TGTGCCAGCAGCGACCCGGGGGGGTTGGTGAACACTGAAGCTTTCTTT. Translating gives CASSDPGGLVNTEAFF.

V gene TRBV5-1 combines with J gene TRBJ2-1; 7 positions agree with TRBD1. The CDR3 length is 16 residues. Germline trimming cut 4 bases from V and 0 bases from J; bases unmatched to any gene: 7. The germline CDR1 and CDR2 sequences are SGHRS and YFSETQ. The CDR3 sequence is CASSATGTASYNEQFF. The CDR3 bases are TGCGCCAGCAGCGCCACCGGGACAGCCTCCTACAATGAGCAGTTCTTC. Full variable domain (outside the CDR3, taken from reference TRBV5-1 and TRBJ2-1): KAGVTQTPRYLIKTRGQQVTLSCSPISGHRSVSWYQQTPGQGLQFLFEYFSETQRNKGNFPGRFSGRQFSNSRSEMNVSTLELGDSALYLCASSATGTASYNEQFFGPGTRLTVL.

The chain uses TRBV5-6 and TRBJ1-1; maybe TRBD1 (5 bases). V lost 0 bases and J 6 bases, leaving 15 bases between the germline ends. In germline, CDR1 is SGHDT, CDR2 YYEEEE. The CDR3 has 15 residues. CDR3 residues: CASSLAPGRRSEAFF. The CDR3 nucleotides are TGTGCCAGCAGCTTGGCCCCAGGGCGCCGCTCTGAAGCTTTCTTT.

The chain is built from TRBV7-3 and TRBJ2-6, with a possible D match to TRBD1 (5 bases). The CDR3 consists of 16 residues. The V gene's germline CDR1 is SGHTA and CDR2 FQGTGA. Trimming shortened V by 7 bases and J by 0 bases, and 13 bases separated the two germline ends. The CDR3 is CASTTGQTSGANVLTF. The CDR3 DNA reads as TGTGCCAGCACAACAGGACAAACCTCTGGGGCCAACGTCCTGACTTTC.

The chain has TRBV14 and TRBJ2-5; TRBD2 might be the D (6 bases). Trimming removed 2 bases at V and 7 bases at J, with 20 bases between. Germline V CDR1 and CDR2: SGHDN, FVKESK. CDR3 length equals 16 residues. CDR3 residues: CASSQTSGLLTGTQYF. The CDR3 bases are TGTGCCAGCAGCCAAACCTCGGGACTGCTAACAGGGACCCAGTACTTC.

This clone was seen a single time. The chain uses TRBV5-3 and TRBJ2-5; no clear D gene. TRBV5-3 is placed among ORFs of uncertain function. Trimming pared 6 bases from V and 4 bases from J, leaving 10 bases between. This CDR3 contains 12 residues. CDR3 nucleotides: TGTGCCAGAAACTCCTCTGCAGAGACCCAGTACTTC. Amino acid sequence: CARNSSAETQYF.

This clone was detected once. The rearrangement links TRBV28 to TRBJ1-2, with D perhaps matching TRBD1 (6 bases). CDR1 is MDHEN, CDR2 SYDVKM, per germline. The germline V and J ends were trimmed by 6 bases and 8 bases, with 22 bases remaining between them. This CDR3 is built from 15 residues. CDR3 amino acids: CASRQRGGRSYGYTF. The CDR3 coding sequence is TGTGCCAGCAGGCAACGGGGGGGCCGGTCCTACGGCTACACCTTC.

Only a few counts were recorded for this clone. The CDR3 reads CASSPPGGGRTYTEAFF. CDR3 nucleotides: TGTGCCAGCTCACCACCCGGGGGAGGCAGAACCTACACTGAAGCTTTCTTT. This sequence joins TRBV18 and TRBJ1-1; TRBD1 is a possible D gene (5 bases). The length of the CDR3 is 17 residues. Germline loops: CDR1 KGHSH, CDR2 LQKENI. V gave up 0 bases and J gave up 3 bases, with 17 bases separating them.

This chain connects TRBV28 to TRBJ1-1; D is possibly TRBD1 (6 bases). V lost 8 bases, J lost 4 bases, and 23 bases lay in between. The germline V gene encodes CDR1 MDHEN and CDR2 SYDVKM. The CDR3 extends over 16 amino acids. The CDR3 here is CASEPPAGGGITEAFF. CDR3 nucleotide sequence: TGTGCCAGCGAGCCCCCGGCTGGGGGCGGAATCACTGAAGCTTTCTTT.

The CDR3 DNA is TGTGCCAGTAGGACGGGACAGGCTACCTACAATGAGCAGTTCTTC. This codes for CASRTGQATYNEQFF. The J gene is TRBJ2-1, the V gene TRBV19; 8 nucleotides align to TRBD1. The CDR3 is 15 residues long. The germline V gene encodes CDR1 LNHDA and CDR2 SQIVND (reference sequence). After removal of 6 bases from V and 2 bases from J, the junction contained 6 bases not matched to a gene.

There are a few counts of this clone. This chain uses TRBV30 with TRBJ1-2, with TRBD1 as a possible D gene (5 bases). V was trimmed by 0 bases and J by 7 bases, leaving 9 bases between them. Germline V gene data show CDR1 as GTSNPN and CDR2 as SVGIG (reference sequence). The CDR3 is 12 residues long. CDR3 sequence reads: CAWSVGPRGYTF. The CDR3 region has the DNA TGTGCCTGGAGTGTGGGGCCCCGTGGCTACACCTTC.

The rearrangement links TRBV6-5 to TRBJ2-5, with 15 bases lining up with TRBD2. This CDR3 is built from 15 residues. Germline V gives CDR1 MNHEY, CDR2 SVGAGI. After removal of 6 bases from V and 6 bases from J, the junction contained 5 bases not matched to a gene. The CDR3 here is CASSHGLAGGQTQYF. The CDR3 nucleotides read TGTGCCAGCAGCCATGGACTAGCGGGGGGGCAGACCCAGTACTTC.

The chain carries TRBV28 and TRBJ1-5, with 11 positions matching TRBD1. V lost 6 bases, J lost 7 bases, and 8 bases stayed unmatched. The CDR3 runs 15 residues. Germline V gene lookup returns CDR1 MDHEN and CDR2 SYDVKM. Here the CDR3 reads CASSPRTGGFQPQHF. CDR3 sequence (DNA): TGTGCCAGCAGCCCCAGGACAGGGGGCTTCCAGCCCCAGCATTTT.

J is TRBJ2-5 and V is TRBV2, with TRBD1 identical over 8 bases. The CDR3 runs 13 residues. Germline values: CDR1 SNHLY, CDR2 FYNNEI. Germline trimming cut 6 bases from V and 4 bases from J; bases unmatched to any gene: 4. The CDR3 loop reads CASRVTGGETQYF. The CDR3 DNA is TGTGCCAGCAGGGTTACAGGGGGAGAGACCCAGTACTTC.

The V gene is TRBV28, the J gene TRBJ1-2; 9 positions agree with TRBD1. V trimming: 5 bases; J trimming: 8 bases; junction bases outside the gene matches: 12. The CDR3 is 15 residues long. CDR1 and CDR2 from the germline V gene are MDHEN and SYDVKM. This chain's CDR3 is CASSPPGTGYSGYTF. The CDR3 bases are TGTGCCAGCAGTCCCCCCGGGACAGGGTATAGCGGCTACACCTTC.

This clone showed up many times. J is TRBJ1-1 and V is TRBV28, with D perhaps matching TRBD1 (5 bases). The V end was cut by 8 bases, the J end by 0 bases, with 13 bases between. Germline V CDR1 and CDR2: MDHEN, SYDVKM. The CDR3 has 14 amino acids. The CDR3 reads CASGAGPMNTEAFF. The CDR3 nucleotides read TGTGCCAGCGGAGCAGGGCCCATGAACACTGAAGCTTTCTTT.

The chain carries TRBV19 and TRBJ1-5; D remains unclear. The CDR3 is 16 residues long. V dropped 7 bases and J dropped 2 bases, with 18 bases sitting between them. The germline V gene has CDR1 LNHDA and CDR2 SQIVND (reference sequence). The CDR3, as DNA: TGTGCCAGTACCCCGACCGCCGCGGCCGGCAATCAGCCCCAGCATTTT. This gives the protein CASTPTAAAGNQPQHF.

The chain couples TRBV18 to TRBJ1-1; D is unresolved. V was trimmed by 3 bases and J by 4 bases, leaving 12 bases between them. There are 14 residues in the CDR3. The germline CDR1 and CDR2 sequences are KGHSH and LQKENI. The DNA of the CDR3 is TGTGCCAGCTCACCGATCAGATCGGGCACTGAAGCTTTCTTT. Amino acids: CASSPIRSGTEAFF.

This rearrangement joins TRBV19 to TRBJ2-1; 8 bases agree with TRBD2. The V segment lost 9 bases and the J segment 0 bases; nucleotides outside the gene matches: 10. Germline V gene sequence: CDR1 LNHDA, CDR2 SQIVND (reference sequence). The CDR3 is made up of 16 amino acids. CDR3 bases: TGTGCCAGAAGGACTAGCAAAAAACGCTCCTACAATGAGCAGTTCTTC. Translation: CARRTSKKRSYNEQFF. Full variable domain (missing parts from reference TRBV19 and TRBJ2-1): DGGITQSPKYLFRKEGQNVTLSCEQNLNHDAMYWYRQDPGQGLRLIYYSQIVNDFQKGDIAEGYSVSREKKESFPLTVTSAQKNPTAFYLCARRTSKKRSYNEQFFGPGTRLTVL.

CDR3 loop: CASRTTMSSYNEQFF. The CDR3 DNA reads as TGTGCCAGCAGGACTACTATGAGCTCCTACAATGAGCAGTTCTTC. This chain links TRBV6-4 with TRBJ2-1; D may be TRBD2 (5 bases). CDR1 is MRHNA and CDR2 is SNTAGT in the germline V gene. The CDR3 has 15 amino acids. V was clipped by 6 bases and J by 0 bases, with 12 bases between them.

This chain joins TRBV25-1 and TRBJ1-4, with a possible D match to TRBD1 (5 bases). CDR1 and CDR2 from the germline V gene are MGHDK and SYGVNS. Trimming left V 1 base short and J 3 bases short, with 12 bases between. The CDR3 has 16 residues. This CDR3 reads CASSEFRAEANEKLFF. As DNA, the CDR3 is TGTGCCAGCAGTGAATTCAGGGCGGAAGCTAATGAAAAACTGTTTTTT.

The chain employs TRBV24-1 and TRBJ2-3; 8 bases match TRBD1. Germline V gene sequence: CDR1 KGHDR, CDR2 SFDVKD. V was clipped by 5 bases and J by 4 bases; unmatched bases: 10. The CDR3 totals 16 residues. In DNA form, the CDR3 reads TGTGCCACCAGTGGCCTCGGACAGGGCGGCGCAGATACGCAGTATTTT. Residues: CATSGLGQGGADTQYF.

In regard to this clone: At one boundary the junction diverges from the germline segment, which might be a read error. The rearrangement uses TRBV5-1 and TRBJ2-2; the D is unclear. CDR1 and CDR2 (germline): SGHRS, YFSETQ. CDR3 length: 15 amino acids. In nucleotides, the CDR3 is TGTGCCAGCAGCTTGTATGGTAGTGACACCGGGGAGCTGTTTTTT. Its translation: CASSLYGSDTGELFF.